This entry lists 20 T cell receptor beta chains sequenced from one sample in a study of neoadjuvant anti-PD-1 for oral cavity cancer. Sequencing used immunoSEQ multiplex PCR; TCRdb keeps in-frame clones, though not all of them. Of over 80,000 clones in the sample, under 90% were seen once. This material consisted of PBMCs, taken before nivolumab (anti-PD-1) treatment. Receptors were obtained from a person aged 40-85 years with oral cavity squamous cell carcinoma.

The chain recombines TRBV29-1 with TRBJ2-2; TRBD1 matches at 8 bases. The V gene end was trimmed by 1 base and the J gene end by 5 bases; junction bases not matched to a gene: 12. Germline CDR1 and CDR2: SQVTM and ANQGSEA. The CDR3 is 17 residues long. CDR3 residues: CSVEVQGALGRTGELFF. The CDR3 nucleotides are TGCAGCGTTGAAGTCCAGGGGGCACTCGGACGAACCGGGGAGCTGTTTTTT.

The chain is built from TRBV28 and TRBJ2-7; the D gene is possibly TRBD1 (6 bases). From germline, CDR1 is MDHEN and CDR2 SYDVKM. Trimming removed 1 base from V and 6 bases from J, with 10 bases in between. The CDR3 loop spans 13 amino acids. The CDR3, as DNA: TGTGCCAGCAGTTTATCAGGGGAACTCGAGCAGTACTTC. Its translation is CASSLSGELEQYF. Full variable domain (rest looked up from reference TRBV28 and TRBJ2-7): DVKVTQSSRYLVKRTGEKVFLECVQDMDHENMFWYRQDPGLGLRLIYFSYDVKMKEKGDIPEGYSVSREKKERFSLILESASTNQTSMYLCASSLSGELEQYFGPGTRLTVT.

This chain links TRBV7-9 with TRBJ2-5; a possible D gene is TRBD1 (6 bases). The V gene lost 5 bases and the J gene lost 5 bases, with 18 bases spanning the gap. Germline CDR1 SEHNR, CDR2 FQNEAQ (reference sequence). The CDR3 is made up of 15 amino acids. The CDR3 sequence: CASSLGHGGVETQYF. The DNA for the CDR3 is TGTGCCAGCAGCCTGGGACATGGGGGCGTCGAGACCCAGTACTTC.

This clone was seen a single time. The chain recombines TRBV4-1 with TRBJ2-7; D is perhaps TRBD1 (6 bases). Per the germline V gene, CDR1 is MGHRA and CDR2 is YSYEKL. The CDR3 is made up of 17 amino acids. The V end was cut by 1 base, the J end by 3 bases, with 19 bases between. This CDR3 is CASSQVQGTSNFYEQYF. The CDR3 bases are TGCGCCAGCAGCCAAGTACAGGGTACCTCCAACTTCTACGAGCAGTACTTC.

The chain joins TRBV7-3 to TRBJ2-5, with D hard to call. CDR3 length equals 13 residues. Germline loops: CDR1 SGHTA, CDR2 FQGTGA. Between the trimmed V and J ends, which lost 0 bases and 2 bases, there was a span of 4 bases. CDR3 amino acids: CASSLTRQETQYF. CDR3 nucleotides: TGTGCCAGCAGCTTAACACGACAAGAGACCCAGTACTTC.

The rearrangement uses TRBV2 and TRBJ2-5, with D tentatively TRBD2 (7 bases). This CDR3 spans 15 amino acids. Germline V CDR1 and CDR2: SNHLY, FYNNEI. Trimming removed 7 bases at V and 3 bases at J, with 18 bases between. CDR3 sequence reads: CASTLGGLREETQYF. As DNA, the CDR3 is TGTGCCAGCACCCTGGGGGGGCTGCGCGAAGAGACCCAGTACTTC.

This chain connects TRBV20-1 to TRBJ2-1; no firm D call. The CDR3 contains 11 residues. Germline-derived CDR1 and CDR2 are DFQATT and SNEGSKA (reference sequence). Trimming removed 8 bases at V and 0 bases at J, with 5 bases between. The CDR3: CSPGSYNEQFF. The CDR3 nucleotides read TGCAGTCCCGGCTCCTACAATGAGCAGTTCTTC.

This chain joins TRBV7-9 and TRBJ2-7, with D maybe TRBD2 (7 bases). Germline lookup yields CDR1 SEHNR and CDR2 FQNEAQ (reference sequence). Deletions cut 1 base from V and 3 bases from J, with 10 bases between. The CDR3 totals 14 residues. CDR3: CASSLVGGGYEQYF. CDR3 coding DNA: TGTGCCAGCAGCTTAGTGGGAGGGGGCTACGAGCAGTACTTC.

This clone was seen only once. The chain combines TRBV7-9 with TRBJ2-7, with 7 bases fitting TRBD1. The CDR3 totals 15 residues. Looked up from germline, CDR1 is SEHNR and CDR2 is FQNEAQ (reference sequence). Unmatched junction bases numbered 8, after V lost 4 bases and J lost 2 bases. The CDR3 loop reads CASSSPRGTAYEQYF. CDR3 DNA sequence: TGTGCCAGCAGCTCCCCCAGGGGGACAGCCTACGAGCAGTACTTC.

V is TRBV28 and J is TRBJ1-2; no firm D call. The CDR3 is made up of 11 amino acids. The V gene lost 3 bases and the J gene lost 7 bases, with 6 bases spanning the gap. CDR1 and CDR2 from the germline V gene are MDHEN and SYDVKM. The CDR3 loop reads CASSFDGGYTF. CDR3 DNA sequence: TGTGCCAGCAGTTTCGACGGTGGCTACACCTTC.

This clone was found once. The CDR3 DNA is TGTGCCAGCAGCCTGGACATTTTTCCCTACGAGCAGTACTTC. Translation gives CASSLDIFPYEQYF. The genes are TRBV5-5 and TRBJ2-7, with D possibly TRBD1 on 5 matching bases. V was cut by 4 bases and J by 2 bases, with 13 bases left in between. The CDR3 contains 14 residues. Looked up from germline, CDR1 is SGHKS and CDR2 is YYEKEE (reference sequence). Variable domain in full (rest from reference TRBV5-5 and TRBJ2-7): DAGVTQSPTHLIKTRGQQVTLRCSPISGHKSVSWYQQVLGQGPQFIFQYYEKEERGRGNFPDRFSARQFPNYSSELNVNALLLGDSALYLCASSLDIFPYEQYFGPGTRLTVT.

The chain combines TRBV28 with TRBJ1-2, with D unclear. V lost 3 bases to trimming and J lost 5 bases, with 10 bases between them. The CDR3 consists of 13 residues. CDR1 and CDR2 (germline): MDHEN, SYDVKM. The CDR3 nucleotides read TGTGCCAGCAGTTTGTCTGCTCGTTATGGCTACACCTTC. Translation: CASSLSARYGYTF.

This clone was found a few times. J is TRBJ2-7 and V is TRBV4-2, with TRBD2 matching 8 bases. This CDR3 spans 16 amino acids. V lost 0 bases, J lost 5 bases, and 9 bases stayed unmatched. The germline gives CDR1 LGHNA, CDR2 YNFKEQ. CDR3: CASSQDVASGYDEQYF. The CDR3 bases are TGTGCCAGCAGCCAAGATGTAGCTAGCGGGTACGACGAGCAGTACTTC.

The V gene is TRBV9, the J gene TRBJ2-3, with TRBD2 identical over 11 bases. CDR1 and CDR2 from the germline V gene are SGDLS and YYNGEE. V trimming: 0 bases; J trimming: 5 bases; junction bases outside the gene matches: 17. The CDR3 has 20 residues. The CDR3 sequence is CASSVALTSGRGGGQDTQYF. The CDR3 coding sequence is TGTGCCAGCAGCGTAGCCCTTACTAGCGGGAGAGGGGGCGGGCAAGATACGCAGTATTTT.

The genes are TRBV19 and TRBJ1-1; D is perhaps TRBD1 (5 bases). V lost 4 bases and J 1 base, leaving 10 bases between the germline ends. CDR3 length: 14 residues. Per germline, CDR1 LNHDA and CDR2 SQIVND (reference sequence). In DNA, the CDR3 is TGTGCCAGTAGTACCTCTGGGGGGAACACTGAAGCTTTCTTT. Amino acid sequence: CASSTSGGNTEAFF.

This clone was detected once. The CDR3 bases are TGTGCCTGGAGAGAGAACGGGGACTACGAGCAGTACTTC. Translated: CAWRENGDYEQYF. The rearrangement uses TRBV30 and TRBJ2-7; D may be TRBD2 (5 bases). CDR3 length equals 13 residues. Germline CDR1 GTSNPN, CDR2 SVGIG (reference sequence). V shed 3 bases and J shed 3 bases, with 12 bases lying between them. Filled out from reference TRBV30 and TRBJ2-7, the complete variable domain reads SQTIHQWPATLVQPVGSPLSLECTVEGTSNPNLYWYRQAAGRGLQLLFYSVGIGQISSEVPQNLSASRPQDRQFILSSKKLLLSDSGFYLCAWRENGDYEQYFGPGTRLTVT.

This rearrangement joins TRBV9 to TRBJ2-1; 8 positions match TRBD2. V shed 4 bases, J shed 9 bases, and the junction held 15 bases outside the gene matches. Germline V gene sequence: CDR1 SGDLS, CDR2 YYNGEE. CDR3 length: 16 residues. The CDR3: CASSPRLANGLGEQFF. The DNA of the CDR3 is TGTGCCAGCAGCCCGAGACTAGCGAACGGTCTCGGTGAGCAGTTCTTC.

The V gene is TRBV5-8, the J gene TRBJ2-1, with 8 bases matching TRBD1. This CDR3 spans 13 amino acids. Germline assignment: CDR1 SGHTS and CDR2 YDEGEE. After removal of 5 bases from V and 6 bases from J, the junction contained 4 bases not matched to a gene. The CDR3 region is CASRQTGGNEQFF. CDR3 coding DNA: TGTGCCAGCAGACAAACAGGGGGCAATGAGCAGTTCTTC.

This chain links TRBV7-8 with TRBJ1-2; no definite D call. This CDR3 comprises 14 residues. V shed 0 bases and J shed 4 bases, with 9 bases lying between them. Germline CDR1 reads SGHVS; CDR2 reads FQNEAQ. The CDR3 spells CASSLAAKTYGYTF. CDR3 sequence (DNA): TGTGCCAGCAGCTTAGCGGCTAAGACCTATGGCTACACCTTC.

The CDR3 is CASGIRTDTQYF. CDR3 nucleotides: TGTGCCAGCGGCATACGCACAGATACGCAGTATTTT. V gene TRBV6-6 combines with J gene TRBJ2-3; D gene ambiguous. Germline CDR1 is MNHNY and CDR2 is SVGAGI (reference sequence). V lost 8 bases to trimming and J lost 1 base, with 7 bases between them. The CDR3 is 12 amino acids.